This entry lists 20 T cell receptor beta chains sequenced from one sample in a study of OX40 agonist ivuxolimab in advanced cancers. TCRdb's table, derived via immunoSEQ multiplex PCR, lists solely in-frame clones and lacks some. This table has around 30,000 clones, 88% appearing once. The specimen comprised CD4+ or CD8+ T cells sorted from blood, sampled in a trial of the OX40 agonist ivuxolimab. The receptors here all came from an adult with an advanced solid tumor such as melanoma, head and neck, liver or kidney cancer.

The CDR3 reads CASSGQGTRTDTQYF. The CDR3 DNA is TGTGCCAGCAGCGGACAGGGGACGCGCACAGATACGCAGTATTTT. The J gene is TRBJ2-3, the V gene TRBV9, with TRBD1 identical over 8 bases. This CDR3 is 15 amino acids long. The J segment lost 1 base and the V segment lost 3 bases, leaving 4 bases of the junction unmatched. The germline V gene encodes CDR1 SGDLS and CDR2 YYNGEE.

This chain links TRBV7-9 with TRBJ1-4; D possibly corresponds to TRBD1 (5 bases). Germline V gene lookup returns CDR1 SEHNR and CDR2 FQNEAQ (reference sequence). The CDR3 length is 16 residues. V was clipped by 4 bases and J by 7 bases, with 19 bases between them. The CDR3 loop reads CASSSEGRGLSEKLFF. In DNA, the CDR3 is TGTGCCAGCAGCTCCGAAGGGAGGGGCTTAAGTGAAAAACTGTTTTTT.

The rearrangement links TRBV7-8 to TRBJ2-7; TRBD1 aligns across 8 bases. The CDR3 is 14 residues long. CDR1 and CDR2 from the germline V gene are SGHVS and FQNEAQ. Unmatched junction bases numbered 4, after V lost 0 bases and J lost 6 bases. CDR3 coding DNA: TGTGCCAGCAGCTTAGCGAGGACAGGGATCGAGCAGTACTTC. Translation gives CASSLARTGIEQYF.

The rearrangement joins TRBV27 to TRBJ2-3, with D unclear. V was shortened by 6 bases and J by 2 bases, with 12 bases between the two germline ends. Germline CDR1 and CDR2: MNHEY and SMNVEV (reference sequence). The CDR3 runs to 14 residues. The CDR3 DNA sequence: TGTGCCAGCAGAGGGCTTCCCGACACAGATACGCAGTATTTT. It translates to CASRGLPDTDTQYF.

The chain employs TRBV7-9 and TRBJ1-2, with D possibly being TRBD1 (5 bases). Germline loops: CDR1 SEHNR, CDR2 FQNEAQ (reference sequence). The CDR3 is 13 amino acids. Trimming removed 5 bases from V and 4 bases from J, with 11 bases in between. CDR3 in DNA: TGTGCCAGCAGCCTACAGGAGATCTATGGCTACACCTTC. Its translation is CASSLQEIYGYTF.

The chain recombines TRBV9 with TRBJ2-3; 9 bases are shared with TRBD2. CDR1 is SGDLS, CDR2 YYNGEE, per germline. V lost 0 bases to trimming and J lost 1 base; unmatched junction nucleotides: 3. CDR3 size: 16 residues. The CDR3 here is CASSVDGTSRTDTQYF. The CDR3 DNA sequence: TGTGCCAGCAGCGTAGATGGGACTAGCCGCACAGATACGCAGTATTTT.

The chain joins TRBV6-5 to TRBJ2-7; D not certain. Trimming took 0 bases from V and 3 from J, leaving 12 bases between them. The CDR3 spans 15 residues. The germline V gene encodes CDR1 MNHEY and CDR2 SVGAGI. The DNA of the CDR3 is TGTGCCAGCAGTTACTCGCAACAGCTAATCTACGAGCAGTACTTC. Encoded protein: CASSYSQQLIYEQYF.

The chain recombines TRBV7-9 with TRBJ2-7; tentatively, D is TRBD1 (5 bases). Germline CDR1 reads SEHNR; CDR2 reads FQNEAQ (reference sequence). CDR3 size: 15 residues. The germline V and J ends were trimmed by 8 bases and 4 bases, with 21 bases remaining between them. CDR3 loop: CASEKGHPRRYEQYF. The CDR3 DNA sequence: TGTGCCAGCGAGAAGGGGCACCCTCGTCGTTACGAGCAGTACTTC.

The chain carries TRBV5-1 and TRBJ2-5; D is ambiguous. V shed 6 bases and J shed 4 bases, with 10 bases lying between them. The CDR3 covers 12 residues. Germline V gene lookup returns CDR1 SGHRS and CDR2 YFSETQ. CDR3 sequence (DNA): TGCGCCAGCACCCTGCCGGGAGAGACCCAGTACTTC. It translates to CASTLPGETQYF.

This clone was observed a single time. The chain uses TRBV7-9 and TRBJ2-1; 10 positions match TRBD2. Germline V gene sequence: CDR1 SEHNR, CDR2 FQNEAQ (reference sequence). Trimming removed 0 bases from V and 7 bases from J; junction bases left unmatched: 9. This CDR3 has 17 residues. CDR3 nucleotides: TGTGCCAGCAGCTTAGCAGCTGAGCGGGGGGGCCGAAATGAGCAGTTCTTC. As protein: CASSLAAERGGRNEQFF.

The chain links TRBV28 to TRBJ1-1; unclear D gene. There are 14 residues in the CDR3. Trimming removed 5 bases from V and 5 bases from J, with 15 bases in between. Germline CDR1 is MDHEN and CDR2 is SYDVKM. The CDR3 region is CASSPPTRETEAFF. As DNA, the CDR3 is TGTGCCAGCAGTCCCCCCACACGGGAGACTGAAGCTTTCTTT.

This clone has just one count. The chain links TRBV6-5 to TRBJ2-1; perhaps TRBD1 as D (6 bases). Trimming pared 3 bases from V and 6 bases from J, leaving 12 bases between. The CDR3 sequence is 14 residues long. The V gene's germline CDR1 is MNHEY and CDR2 SVGAGI. The CDR3 sequence: CASSYQGHTNEQFF. The CDR3 DNA is TGTGCCAGCAGTTATCAGGGGCACACCAATGAGCAGTTCTTC.

This rearrangement joins TRBV9 to TRBJ2-1, with D possibly being TRBD2 (7 bases). Germline assignment: CDR1 SGDLS and CDR2 YYNGEE. V lost 1 base and J 6 bases, leaving 14 bases between the germline ends. CDR3 length equals 15 residues. CDR3 nucleotides: TGTGCCAGCAGCGTACGGGGGGACAAGTTCAATGAGCAGTTCTTC. Translated, it gives CASSVRGDKFNEQFF.

The chain is built from TRBV6-5 and TRBJ2-7; no clear D. Germline V lookup: CDR1 MNHEY, CDR2 SVGAGI. V gave up 2 bases and J gave up 1 base, with 6 bases separating them. There are 13 residues in the CDR3. The CDR3 DNA is TGTGCCAGCAGTTACCTTGGATCCTACGAGCAGTACTTC. It yields the protein CASSYLGSYEQYF.

Notes on this clone: One end of the junction fails to match germline, which may point to a read error. This rearrangement joins TRBV7-9 to TRBJ2-7, with D maybe TRBD1 (5 bases). Per the germline V gene, CDR1 is SEHNR and CDR2 is FQNEAQ (reference sequence). This CDR3 contains 12 residues. The CDR3 loop is CASSLGAYEQYF. As DNA, the CDR3 is TGTGCCAGCAGTTTAGGGGCCTACGAGCAGTACTTC.

The V call is TRBV28, the J call TRBJ1-1, with 9 bases matching TRBD1. V dropped 2 bases and J dropped 2; count of bases not matched to a gene: 6. There are 16 residues in the CDR3. Germline CDR1 MDHEN, CDR2 SYDVKM. CDR3 sequence: CASSLVGDRVNTEAFF. The DNA for the CDR3 is TGTGCCAGCAGTTTAGTAGGGGACAGGGTCAACACTGAAGCTTTCTTT.

The rearrangement uses TRBV9 and TRBJ1-2, with 8 bases aligning to TRBD1. Per the germline V gene, CDR1 is SGDLS and CDR2 is YYNGEE. CDR3 length equals 18 residues. Losses at the gene ends were 0 bases for V and 2 bases for J; bases not matched to a gene: 12. CDR3: CASSVDAGGYLLNYGYTF. CDR3 nucleotides: TGTGCCAGCAGCGTAGATGCAGGGGGCTACCTCCTGAACTATGGCTACACCTTC.

The chain is built from TRBV2 and TRBJ2-3; D unclear. V lost 4 bases and J lost 1, with 6 bases in between. This CDR3 spans 13 amino acids. CDR1 SNHLY and CDR2 FYNNEI come from the germline V gene. The CDR3 loop is CASSGEGTDTQYF. In DNA, the CDR3 is TGTGCCAGCAGTGGGGAAGGCACAGATACGCAGTATTTT.

The rearrangement links TRBV19 to TRBJ2-7, with no clear D. V lost 2 bases to trimming and J lost 0 bases, with 8 bases between them. This CDR3 spans 14 amino acids. Germline CDR1 and CDR2: LNHDA and SQIVND (reference sequence). The CDR3 loop reads CASSIFGSSYEQYF. CDR3 nucleotide sequence: TGTGCCAGTAGTATATTCGGAAGCTCCTACGAGCAGTACTTC.

This clone was counted once. The J gene is TRBJ2-1, the V gene TRBV27; TRBD1 matches at 11 bases. The CDR3 sequence is 15 residues long. Germline V gives CDR1 MNHEY, CDR2 SMNVEV (reference sequence). The junction had 10 bases not matched to a gene; V was cut back by 6 bases and J by 9 bases. The CDR3 sequence is CASSPGTGGSGEQFF. The CDR3 DNA reads TGTGCCAGCAGCCCCGGGACAGGGGGTTCGGGTGAGCAGTTCTTC.